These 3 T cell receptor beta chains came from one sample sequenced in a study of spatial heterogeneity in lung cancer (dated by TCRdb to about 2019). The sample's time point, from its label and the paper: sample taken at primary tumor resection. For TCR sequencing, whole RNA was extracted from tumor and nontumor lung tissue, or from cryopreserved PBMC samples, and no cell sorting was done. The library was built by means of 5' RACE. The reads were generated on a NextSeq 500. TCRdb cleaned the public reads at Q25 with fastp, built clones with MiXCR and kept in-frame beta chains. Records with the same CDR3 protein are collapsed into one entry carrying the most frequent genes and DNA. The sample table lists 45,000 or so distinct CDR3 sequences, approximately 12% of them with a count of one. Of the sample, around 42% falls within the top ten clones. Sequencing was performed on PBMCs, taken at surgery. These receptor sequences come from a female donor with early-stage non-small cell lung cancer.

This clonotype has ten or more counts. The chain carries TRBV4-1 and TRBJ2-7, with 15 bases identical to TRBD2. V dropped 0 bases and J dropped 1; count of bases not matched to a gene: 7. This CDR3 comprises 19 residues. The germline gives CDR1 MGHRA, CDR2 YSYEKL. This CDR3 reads CASSQDLGTSGGTSYEQYF. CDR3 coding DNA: TGCGCCAGCAGCCAAGATTTGGGGACTAGCGGGGGGACTTCCTACGAGCAGTACTTC.

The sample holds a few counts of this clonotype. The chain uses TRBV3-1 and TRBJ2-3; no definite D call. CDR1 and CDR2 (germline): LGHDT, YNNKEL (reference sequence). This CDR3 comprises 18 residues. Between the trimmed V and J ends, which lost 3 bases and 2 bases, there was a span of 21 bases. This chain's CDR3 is CASSHVQRTIDNTDTQYF. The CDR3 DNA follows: TGTGCCAGCAGCCACGTACAGCGCACCATAGATAACACAGATACGCAGTATTTT.

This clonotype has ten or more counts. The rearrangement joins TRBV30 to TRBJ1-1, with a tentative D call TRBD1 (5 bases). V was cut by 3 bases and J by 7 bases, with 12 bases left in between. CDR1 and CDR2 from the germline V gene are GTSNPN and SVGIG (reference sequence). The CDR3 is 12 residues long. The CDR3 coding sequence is TGTGCCTGGAGCAGGGCGGTGAATGAAGCTTTCTTT. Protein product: CAWSRAVNEAFF.